This T cell receptor beta chain came from a study of shared T cell receptors in the human thymus. Repertoires were generated with immunoSEQ multiplex PCR, while TCRdb's copy carries only in-frame clones and drops some. Among more than 550,000 clones listed, roughly 88% were seen once. This CDR3 has 19 residues. Germline V gene lookup returns CDR1 MGHRA and CDR2 YSYEKL. V dropped 4 bases and J dropped 0 bases, with 22 bases sitting between them. These data were also reused for a study on human thymus T cells. As that report states: Resections that were taken during corrective heart surgery supplied the thymus tissue.

The chain has TRBV4-1 and TRBJ1-3, with unresolved D. The TCR was taken from a girl under three years old with a congenital heart defect. The source material was thymocytes. In nucleotides, the CDR3 is TGCGCCAGCAGCCCGGGAGTAGTCGTGAAGGGTCTCTCTGGAAACACCATATATTTT. Translated: CASSPGVVVKGLSGNTIYF.